Shown below are 30 T cell receptor beta chains from a single sample sequenced in a study of identical twins. TCRdb used MiXCR to reprocess the 5' RACE reads, holding one entry per CDR3 protein. This table holds 450,000 or so distinct CDR3 sequences, around 14% found once. The same data also contributed to another study, on yellow fever vaccine responses in identical twins.

The source material was CD4+ T cells sorted from blood. Source of these receptors: a woman between 18 and 29 years old in good health.

The chain couples TRBV5-5 to TRBJ2-3, with D maybe TRBD1 (5 bases). The ends were cut back, 4 bases at V and 2 bases at J, with 23 bases in the middle. The CDR3 extends over 18 amino acids. Germline CDR1 SGHKS, CDR2 YYEKEE (reference sequence). The CDR3 reads CASSLVDQGLGLTDTQYF. Written as DNA, the CDR3 is TGTGCCAGCAGCCTTGTGGATCAGGGCCTTGGCCTCACAGATACGCAGTATTTT. The complete variable domain, with remaining parts taken from reference TRBV5-5 and TRBJ2-3, reads DAGVTQSPTHLIKTRGQQVTLRCSPISGHKSVSWYQQVLGQGPQFIFQYYEKEERGRGNFPDRFSARQFPNYSSELNVNALLLGDSALYLCASSLVDQGLGLTDTQYFGPGTRLTVL.

There are many counts of this clonotype. V usage is TRBV12-3 or TRBV12-4 and J usage is TRBJ2-1; 11 bases match TRBD2. The trim removed 6 bases at V and 4 bases at J, leaving 2 bases unmatched. The CDR3 has 14 amino acids. The DNA for the CDR3 is TGTGCCAGCAGCAGACTAGCGGGATACAATGAGCAGTTCTTC. It yields the protein CASSRLAGYNEQFF.

This clonotype turned up a few times. CDR3 residues: CASRVSGAGMGEQFF. As DNA, the CDR3 is TGCGCCAGCAGGGTCAGCGGAGCCGGGATGGGTGAGCAGTTCTTC. The chain carries TRBV5-1 and TRBJ2-1; a possible D gene is TRBD2 (5 bases). The germline V gene encodes CDR1 SGHRS and CDR2 YFSETQ. Trimming removed 5 bases from V and 9 bases from J, with 21 bases in between. This CDR3 is 15 amino acids long.

This clonotype has a handful of counts. The gene calls are TRBV28 and TRBJ2-2, with 7 nucleotides matching TRBD2. After removal of 5 bases from V and 5 bases from J, the junction contained 11 bases not matched to a gene. Germline V gene sequence: CDR1 MDHEN, CDR2 SYDVKM. There are 16 residues in the CDR3. DNA for the CDR3: TGTGCCAGCAGTCCTGGACTAGGGGAGGGAACCGGGGAGCTGTTTTTT. It translates to CASSPGLGEGTGELFF.

This clonotype was detected ten times or more. This chain links TRBV25-1 with TRBJ2-1; unclear D gene. Trimming left V 1 base short and J 9 bases short, with 7 bases between. The germline V gene encodes CDR1 MGHDK and CDR2 SYGVNS. The length of the CDR3 is 12 residues. CDR3 sequence: CASSEFKGEQFF. The CDR3 DNA sequence: TGTGCCAGCAGTGAATTTAAGGGTGAGCAGTTCTTC. Looking up the rest from reference TRBV25-1 and TRBJ2-1 gives the full variable domain: EADIYQTPRYLVIGTGKKITLECSQTMGHDKMYWYQQDPGMELHLIHYSYGVNSTEKGDLSSESTVSRIRTEHFPLTLESARPSHTSQYLCASSEFKGEQFFGPGTRLTVL.

The rearrangement links TRBV4-3 to TRBJ2-1, with a possible D match to TRBD2 (5 bases). Deletions cut 1 base from V and 4 bases from J, with 11 bases between. The CDR3 runs 15 residues. CDR1 and CDR2 (germline): LGHNA, YSLEER. The CDR3 loop is CASSQVSGTYNEQFF. The CDR3 bases are TGCGCCAGCAGCCAAGTCAGCGGAACTTACAATGAGCAGTTCTTC.

Many counts were recorded for this clonotype. The chain recombines TRBV7-2 with TRBJ2-1; 7 bases are shared with TRBD2. Trimming at V came to 2 bases and at J to 3 bases, leaving 1 base not matched to a gene. The length of the CDR3 is 14 residues. The germline V gene has CDR1 SGHTA and CDR2 FQGNSA. The DNA of the CDR3 is TGTGCCAGCAGCTTACGGACTAGCTACAATGAGCAGTTCTTC. This encodes CASSLRTSYNEQFF.

CDR3 sequence reads: CSVWGASTDTQYF. In DNA, the CDR3 is TGCAGCGTTTGGGGGGCCAGCACAGATACGCAGTATTTT. This chain links TRBV29-1 with TRBJ2-3; D tentatively reads TRBD1 or TRBD2 (6 bases each). Germline CDR1 reads SQVTM; CDR2 reads ANQGSEA. The length of the CDR3 is 13 residues. The V and J ends lost 5 bases and 0 bases respectively, with 9 bases between them.

This clonotype was counted only a few times. This rearrangement joins TRBV20-1 to TRBJ2-7, with 7 bases lining up with TRBD1. V lost 0 bases to trimming and J lost 3 bases; unmatched junction nucleotides: 14. The CDR3 runs 17 residues. Germline CDR1 reads DFQATT; CDR2 reads SNEGSKA (reference sequence). For the CDR3, the DNA is TGCAGTGCTAGAGAGGATAAGCCGGGACAGTACTTCTACGAGCAGTACTTC. It encodes CSAREDKPGQYFYEQYF.

This clonotype was detected many times. The chain joins TRBV5-1 to TRBJ2-1; tentatively, D is TRBD2 (5 bases). The length of the CDR3 is 14 residues. V was cut by 0 bases and J by 6 bases, with 10 bases left in between. Germline V lookup: CDR1 SGHRS, CDR2 YFSETQ. CDR3 amino acids: CASSLGTVFNEQFF. CDR3 nucleotides: TGCGCCAGCAGCTTGGGGACTGTATTCAATGAGCAGTTCTTC.

This chain joins TRBV7-9 and TRBJ1-1, with 7 bases lining up with TRBD1. With V trimmed by 4 bases and J by 4 bases, 6 bases remained unmatched. This CDR3 region has 14 residues. The germline V gene encodes CDR1 SEHNR and CDR2 FQNEAQ (reference sequence). CDR3 sequence reads: CASSSTGVPTEAFF. Here the CDR3 DNA reads TGTGCCAGCAGCTCAACAGGGGTTCCCACTGAAGCTTTCTTT.

The V and J genes are TRBV6-5 and TRBJ2-7; 7 nucleotides line up with TRBD2. This CDR3 is 14 amino acids long. After removal of 4 bases from V and 4 bases from J, the junction contained 7 bases not matched to a gene. Germline V lookup: CDR1 MNHEY, CDR2 SVGAGI. The CDR3: CASSSSRGSYEQYF. The CDR3 DNA reads as TGTGCCAGCAGTTCTTCTCGCGGGAGTTACGAGCAGTACTTC.

Only a few counts were recorded for this clonotype. This sequence joins TRBV9 and TRBJ2-1; 7 positions match TRBD1. The CDR3 extends over 15 amino acids. V lost 2 bases to trimming and J lost 4 bases; unmatched junction nucleotides: 6. Germline CDR1 is SGDLS and CDR2 is YYNGEE. CDR3 loop: CASSVGTEYYNEQFF. CDR3 nucleotide sequence: TGTGCCAGCAGCGTGGGGACAGAATATTACAATGAGCAGTTCTTC.

In this sample, this clonotype turned up many times. CDR3 protein: CASSLSNEQYF. The CDR3 DNA follows: TGTGCCAGCAGCTTAAGCAACGAGCAGTACTTC. The V and J genes are TRBV5-6 and TRBJ2-7; no definite D call. Trimming removed 2 bases at V and 5 bases at J, with 5 bases between. CDR3 length equals 11 residues. Germline V gene lookup returns CDR1 SGHDT and CDR2 YYEEEE.

This clonotype has just a few counts. DNA of the CDR3: TGCGCCAGCATGAATCCGCAGGGGGGGAACTATGGCTACACCTTC. Translation gives CASMNPQGGNYGYTF. The rearrangement joins TRBV10-2 to TRBJ1-2, with 7 bases identical to TRBD1. The germline V gene encodes CDR1 WSHSY and CDR2 SAAADI. The CDR3 is made up of 15 amino acids. V was pared by 7 bases and J by 2 bases, with 10 bases of the junction left unmatched.

V is TRBV20-1 and J is TRBJ2-1, with 7 bases aligning to TRBD2. J lost 6 bases, V lost 3 bases, and 5 bases had no gene match. This CDR3 spans 13 amino acids. Looked up from germline, CDR1 is DFQATT and CDR2 is SNEGSKA (reference sequence). The CDR3 nucleotides read TGCAGTGCTAGGTCTGGGAGGGCCAATGAGCAGTTCTTC. This translates into CSARSGRANEQFF.

V usage is TRBV6-1 and J usage is TRBJ2-3; no reliable D call. CDR3 length equals 13 residues. V was clipped by 5 bases and J by 2 bases, with 8 bases between them. Looked up from germline, CDR1 is MNHNS and CDR2 is SASEGT. The CDR3 is CASSTTHTDTQYF. The CDR3 region has the DNA TGTGCCAGCAGTACCACGCACACAGATACGCAGTATTTT.

The CDR3 DNA reads as TGCGCCAGCAGTCCTAGCCGGGACACGGGACTAGCTACCGGGGAGCTGTTTTTT. Residues: CASSPSRDTGLATGELFF. This chain joins TRBV10-1 and TRBJ2-2; 9 nucleotides align to TRBD2. Unmatched junction bases numbered 15, after V lost 5 bases and J lost 5 bases. This CDR3 contains 18 residues. Per germline, CDR1 WNHNN and CDR2 SYGVQD (reference sequence).

The chain couples TRBV20-1 to TRBJ2-7; the D gene is possibly TRBD2 (6 bases). Germline V gene sequence: CDR1 DFQATT, CDR2 SNEGSKA (reference sequence). V dropped 2 bases and J dropped 4 bases, with 15 bases sitting between them. The CDR3 covers 14 residues. The CDR3 loop reads CSARPRDSIYEQYF. For the CDR3, the DNA is TGCAGTGCTAGACCCCGGGACTCTATTTACGAGCAGTACTTC.

V is TRBV24-1 and J is TRBJ2-3; maybe TRBD2 (5 bases). The CDR3 is 14 residues long. Germline assignment: CDR1 KGHDR and CDR2 SFDVKD. Trimming took 4 bases from V and 4 from J, leaving 11 bases between them. The chain's CDR3 is CATSDGGRADTQYF. CDR3 DNA sequence: TGTGCCACCAGTGACGGAGGTCGGGCAGATACGCAGTATTTT.

The J gene is TRBJ1-3, the V gene TRBV29-1; no clear D. The CDR3 is 11 residues long. Germline values: CDR1 SQVTM, CDR2 ANQGSEA. V lost 1 base, J lost 5 bases, and 3 bases lay in between. The CDR3 loop reads CSVEVRNTIYF. Written as DNA, the CDR3 is TGCAGCGTTGAAGTAAGAAACACCATATATTTT.

The chain recombines TRBV3-1 with TRBJ1-6, with D perhaps matching TRBD1 (5 bases). Germline CDR1 is LGHDT and CDR2 is YNNKEL (reference sequence). V was cut by 1 base and J by 1 base, with 11 bases left in between. The CDR3 covers 17 residues. CDR3 coding DNA: TGTGCCAGCAGCCAAGTCCAGGGTCGGTCCTATAATTCACCCCTCCACTTT. Protein sequence: CASSQVQGRSYNSPLHF. Full variable domain (remainder filled in from reference TRBV3-1 and TRBJ1-6): DTAVSQTPKYLVTQMGNDKSIKCEQNLGHDTMYWYKQDSKKFLKIMFSYNNKELIINETVPNRFSPKSPDKAHLNLHINSLELGDSAVYFCASSQVQGRSYNSPLHFGNGTRLTVT.

J is TRBJ2-3 and V is TRBV7-9, with D tentatively TRBD1 (5 bases). The CDR3 covers 14 residues. V gave up 5 bases and J gave up 5 bases, with 14 bases separating them. Germline assignment: CDR1 SEHNR and CDR2 FQNEAQ (reference sequence). The CDR3 DNA is TGTGCCAGCAGCGGACACTTTCTCCGAGATACGCAGTATTTT. It is translated as CASSGHFLRDTQYF.

This clonotype was seen more than once but under ten times. The chain carries TRBV5-1 and TRBJ2-7, with D possibly TRBD2 on 5 matching bases. Germline values: CDR1 SGHRS, CDR2 YFSETQ. The CDR3 totals 13 residues. The germline V and J ends were trimmed by 4 bases and 3 bases, with 11 bases remaining between them. CDR3 bases: TGCGCCAGCAGCCGGGAAAGGTTCTACGAGCAGTACTTC. This encodes CASSRERFYEQYF. Filled out from reference TRBV5-1 and TRBJ2-7, the complete variable domain reads KAGVTQTPRYLIKTRGQQVTLSCSPISGHRSVSWYQQTPGQGLQFLFEYFSETQRNKGNFPGRFSGRQFSNSRSEMNVSTLELGDSALYLCASSRERFYEQYFGPGTRLTVT.

The J gene is TRBJ2-7, the V gene TRBV20-1; D possibly matches TRBD1 or TRBD2 (6 bases each). With 5 bases removed from V and 0 bases from J, the gap between germline ends came to 11 bases. The length of the CDR3 is 13 residues. Germline V CDR1 and CDR2: DFQATT, SNEGSKA (reference sequence). This CDR3 reads CSAGGDTSYEQYF. Here the CDR3 DNA reads TGCAGTGCTGGCGGGGACACCTCCTACGAGCAGTACTTC.

V gene TRBV7-9 combines with J gene TRBJ2-7, with 8 bases lining up with TRBD1. The V and J ends lost 4 bases and 4 bases, in that order; junction bases with no gene match: 9. Germline V gene lookup returns CDR1 SEHNR and CDR2 FQNEAQ (reference sequence). The CDR3 is 15 residues long. CDR3 sequence: CASSSHVRGQYEQYF. The CDR3 region has the DNA TGTGCCAGCAGCTCTCACGTCAGGGGGCAGTACGAGCAGTACTTC.

CDR3 protein: CASSVETSGGEQFF. DNA for the CDR3: TGTGCCAGCAGCGTAGAGACTAGCGGGGGCGAGCAGTTCTTC. The V call is TRBV9, the J call TRBJ2-1, with TRBD2 matching over 12 bases. This CDR3 contains 14 residues. CDR1 and CDR2 from the germline V gene are SGDLS and YYNGEE. Trimming removed 0 bases from V and 10 bases from J; junction bases left unmatched: 2.

This clonotype was counted a few times. The chain couples TRBV10-3 to TRBJ2-1, with TRBD2 as a possible D gene (5 bases). Germline CDR1 and CDR2: ENHRY and SYGVKD. V lost 3 bases and J lost 5, with 8 bases in between. CDR3 length: 13 residues. The CDR3 nucleotides are TGTGCCATCAGTGACGGGGTGGACAATGAGCAGTTCTTC. Its protein is CAISDGVDNEQFF.

This clonotype has more than one count but fewer than ten. The DNA for the CDR3 is TGCGCCAGCAGCCAAGGGACCTATCTTGAGCAGTTCTTC. Protein: CASSQGTYLEQFF. This chain links TRBV5-1 with TRBJ2-1, with D perhaps TRBD1 or TRBD2 (5 bases each). The CDR3 is made up of 13 amino acids. Trimming took off 4 bases at V and 9 bases at J, with 14 bases between the two ends. CDR1 SGHRS and CDR2 YFSETQ come from the germline V gene.

This clonotype was counted a few times. The chain combines TRBV20-1 with TRBJ2-7; no definite D call. Germline V gives CDR1 DFQATT, CDR2 SNEGSKA (reference sequence). The CDR3 contains 12 residues. Trimming shortened V by 3 bases and J by 6 bases, and 12 bases separated the two germline ends. CDR3: CSASGLVREQYF. DNA of the CDR3: TGCAGTGCTAGCGGGCTAGTACGCGAGCAGTACTTC.